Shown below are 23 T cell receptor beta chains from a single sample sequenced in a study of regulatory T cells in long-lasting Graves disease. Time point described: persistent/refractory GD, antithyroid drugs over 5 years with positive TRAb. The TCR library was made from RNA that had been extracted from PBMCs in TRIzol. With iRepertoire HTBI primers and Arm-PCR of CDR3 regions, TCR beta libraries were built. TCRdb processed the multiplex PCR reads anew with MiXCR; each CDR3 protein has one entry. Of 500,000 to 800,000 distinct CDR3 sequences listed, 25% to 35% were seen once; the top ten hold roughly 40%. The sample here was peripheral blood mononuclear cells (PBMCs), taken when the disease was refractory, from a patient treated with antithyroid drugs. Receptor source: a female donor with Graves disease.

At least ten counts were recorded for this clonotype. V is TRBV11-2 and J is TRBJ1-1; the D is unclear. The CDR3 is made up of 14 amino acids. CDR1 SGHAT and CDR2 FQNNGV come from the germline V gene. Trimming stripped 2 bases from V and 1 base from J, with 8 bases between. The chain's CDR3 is CASSLLWQNTEAFF. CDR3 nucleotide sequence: TGTGCCAGCAGCTTACTGTGGCAGAACACTGAAGCTTTCTTT.

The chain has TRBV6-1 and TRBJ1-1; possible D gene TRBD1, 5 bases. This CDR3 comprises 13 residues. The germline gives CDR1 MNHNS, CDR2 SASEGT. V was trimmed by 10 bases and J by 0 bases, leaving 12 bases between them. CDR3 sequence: CAIGDPLNTEAFF. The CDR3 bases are TGTGCCATAGGGGACCCTTTGAACACTGAAGCTTTCTTT.

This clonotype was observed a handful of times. CDR3 region: CASSGQLEGYTF. CDR3 DNA: TGTGCCAGCAGCGGACAGCTGGAGGGCTACACCTTC. The chain uses TRBV28 and TRBJ1-2; tentative D call: TRBD1 (6 bases). The length of the CDR3 is 12 residues. The germline V gene encodes CDR1 MDHEN and CDR2 SYDVKM. V lost 6 bases to trimming and J lost 8 bases, with 13 bases between them.

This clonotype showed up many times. DNA of the CDR3: TGTGCCAGCAGCTTGCGCGCGGGACTAGCACACAATGAGCAGTTCTTC. This translates into CASSLRAGLAHNEQFF. The gene calls are TRBV11-3 and TRBJ2-1; 9 nucleotides match TRBD2. Germline V CDR1 and CDR2: SGHNT, YENEEA. CDR3 length: 16 residues. The V and J ends lost 3 bases and 5 bases, in that order; junction bases with no gene match: 8. The full variable domain, its missing parts supplied by reference TRBV11-3 and TRBJ2-1, is EAGVVQSPRYKIIEKKQPVAFWCNPISGHNTLYWYLQNLGQGPELLIRYENEEAVDDSQLPKDRFSAERLKGVDSTLKIQPAELGDSAVYLCASSLRAGLAHNEQFFGPGTRLTVL.

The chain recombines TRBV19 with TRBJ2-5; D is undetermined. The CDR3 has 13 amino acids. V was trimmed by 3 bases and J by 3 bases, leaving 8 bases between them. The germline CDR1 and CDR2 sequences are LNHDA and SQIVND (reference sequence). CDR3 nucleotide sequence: TGTGCCAGTAGTATGGACGTAGAAGAGACCCAGTACTTC. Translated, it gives CASSMDVEETQYF.

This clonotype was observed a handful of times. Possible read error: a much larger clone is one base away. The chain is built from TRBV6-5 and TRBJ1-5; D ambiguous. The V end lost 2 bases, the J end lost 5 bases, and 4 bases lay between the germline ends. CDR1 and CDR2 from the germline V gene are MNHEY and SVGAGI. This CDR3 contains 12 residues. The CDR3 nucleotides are TGTGCCAGCAGTTACGGGGATCAGCCCCAGCATTTT. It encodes CASSYGDQPQHF.

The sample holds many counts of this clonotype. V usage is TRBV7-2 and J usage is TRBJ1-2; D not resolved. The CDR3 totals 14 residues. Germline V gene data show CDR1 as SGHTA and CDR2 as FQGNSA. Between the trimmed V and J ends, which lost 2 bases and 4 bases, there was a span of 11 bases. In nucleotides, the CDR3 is TGTGCCAGCAGCTTAAGTTCCGGACTCTATGGCTACACCTTC. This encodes CASSLSSGLYGYTF.

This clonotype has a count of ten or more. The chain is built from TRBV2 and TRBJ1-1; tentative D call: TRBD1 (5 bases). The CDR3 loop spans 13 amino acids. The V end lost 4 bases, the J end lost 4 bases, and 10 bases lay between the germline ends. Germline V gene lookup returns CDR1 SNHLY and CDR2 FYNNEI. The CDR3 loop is CASSAGRGTEAFF. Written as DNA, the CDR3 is TGTGCCAGCAGTGCGGGTAGGGGCACTGAAGCTTTCTTT. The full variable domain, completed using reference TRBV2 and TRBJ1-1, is EPEVTQTPSHQVTQMGQEVILRCVPISNHLYFYWYRQILGQKVEFLVSFYNNEISEKSEIFDDQFSVERPDGSNFTLKIRSTKLEDSAMYFCASSAGRGTEAFFGQGTRLTVV.

The CDR3 DNA reads TGCAGTGCTAGAGTGCAGGGGGGAAACACTGAAGCTTTCTTT. It is translated as CSARVQGGNTEAFF. The J gene is TRBJ1-1, the V gene TRBV20-1; 7 nucleotides match TRBD1. This CDR3 is built from 14 residues. Per germline, CDR1 DFQATT and CDR2 SNEGSKA (reference sequence). The V and J ends lost 1 base and 2 bases, in that order; junction bases with no gene match: 4.

The CDR3 DNA reads as TGCAGCCCGTCGCCCCGGGACGGAACTAGTACCGAGCAGTACTTC. This encodes CSPSPRDGTSTEQYF. This chain uses TRBV29-1 with TRBJ2-7, with D perhaps matching TRBD1 or TRBD2 (5 bases each). This CDR3 has 15 residues. V was trimmed by 8 bases and J by 6 bases, leaving 26 bases between them. Per the germline V gene, CDR1 is SQVTM and CDR2 is ANQGSEA.

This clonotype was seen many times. This CDR3 is CASSEISGLNYGYTF. For the CDR3, the DNA is TGTGCCAGCAGTGAAATATCGGGGCTTAACTATGGCTACACCTTC. This chain joins TRBV2 and TRBJ1-2, with D possibly matching TRBD1 (5 bases). The length of the CDR3 is 15 residues. Per germline, CDR1 SNHLY and CDR2 FYNNEI. Trimming stripped 2 bases from V and 1 base from J, with 11 bases between.

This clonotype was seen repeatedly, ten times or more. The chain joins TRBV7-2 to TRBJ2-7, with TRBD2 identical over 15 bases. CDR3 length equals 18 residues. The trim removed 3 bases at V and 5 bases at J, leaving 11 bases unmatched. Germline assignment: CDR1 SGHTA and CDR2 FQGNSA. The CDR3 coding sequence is TGTGCCAGCAGCTTCGGGACTAGCGGGAGGAGGAAGAGGAACGAGCAGTACTTC. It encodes CASSFGTSGRRKRNEQYF.

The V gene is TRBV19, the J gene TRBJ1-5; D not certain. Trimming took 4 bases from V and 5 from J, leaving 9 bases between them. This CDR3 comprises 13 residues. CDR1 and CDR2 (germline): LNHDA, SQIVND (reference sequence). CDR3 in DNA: TGTGCCAGTAGTAACCCGCGTCATCAGCCCCAGCATTTT. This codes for CASSNPRHQPQHF.

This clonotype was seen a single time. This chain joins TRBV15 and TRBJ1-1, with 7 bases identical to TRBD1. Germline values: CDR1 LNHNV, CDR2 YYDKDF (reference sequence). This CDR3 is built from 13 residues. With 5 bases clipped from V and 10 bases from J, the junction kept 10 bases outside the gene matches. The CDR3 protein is CATSRGQKLRAFF. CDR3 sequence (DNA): TGTGCCACCAGCCGGGGACAGAAATTGAGAGCTTTCTTT.

CDR3 nucleotide sequence: TGTGCCAGCAGTTACCCAGGGAACTATGGCTACACCTTC. Translated, it gives CASSYPGNYGYTF. The chain combines TRBV12-3 or TRBV12-4 with TRBJ1-2, with a tentative D call TRBD1 (5 bases). V was cut by 4 bases and J by 2 bases, with 8 bases left in between. The CDR3 has 13 amino acids.

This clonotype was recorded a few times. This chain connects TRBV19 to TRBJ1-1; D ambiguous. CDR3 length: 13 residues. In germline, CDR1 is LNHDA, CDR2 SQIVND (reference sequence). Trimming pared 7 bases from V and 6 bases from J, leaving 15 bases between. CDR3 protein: CASKTGIGSEAFF. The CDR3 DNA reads TGTGCCAGTAAAACGGGGATAGGCTCTGAAGCTTTCTTT.

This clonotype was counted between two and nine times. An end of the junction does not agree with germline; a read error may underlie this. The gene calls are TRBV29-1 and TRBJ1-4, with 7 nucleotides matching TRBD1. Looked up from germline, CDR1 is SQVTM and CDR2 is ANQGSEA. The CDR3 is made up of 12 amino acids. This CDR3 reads CSVEDDGTVGVF. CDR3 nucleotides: TGCAGCGTTGAAGATGATGGGACAGTCGGAGTTTTT.

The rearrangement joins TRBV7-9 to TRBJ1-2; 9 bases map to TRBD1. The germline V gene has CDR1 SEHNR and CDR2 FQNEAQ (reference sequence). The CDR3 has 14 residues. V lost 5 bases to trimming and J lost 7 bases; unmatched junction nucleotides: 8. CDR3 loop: CASSDTGGESGYTF. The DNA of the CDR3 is TGTGCCAGCAGCGACACAGGGGGCGAGAGTGGCTACACCTTC.

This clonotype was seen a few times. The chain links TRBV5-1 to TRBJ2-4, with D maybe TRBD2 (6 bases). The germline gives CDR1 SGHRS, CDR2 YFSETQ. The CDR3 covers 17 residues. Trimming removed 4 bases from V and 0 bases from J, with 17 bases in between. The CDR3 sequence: CASSPDPGALAKNIQYF. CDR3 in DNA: TGCGCCAGCAGCCCCGACCCGGGAGCACTAGCCAAAAACATTCAGTACTTC.

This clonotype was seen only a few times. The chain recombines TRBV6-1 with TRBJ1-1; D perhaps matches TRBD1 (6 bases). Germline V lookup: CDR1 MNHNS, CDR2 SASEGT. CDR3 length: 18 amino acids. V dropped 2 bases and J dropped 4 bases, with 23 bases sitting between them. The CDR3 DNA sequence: TGTGCCAGCAGTGAATCTCGAACAGGGAGGCCCTTAGGCACTGAAGCTTTCTTT. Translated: CASSESRTGRPLGTEAFF.

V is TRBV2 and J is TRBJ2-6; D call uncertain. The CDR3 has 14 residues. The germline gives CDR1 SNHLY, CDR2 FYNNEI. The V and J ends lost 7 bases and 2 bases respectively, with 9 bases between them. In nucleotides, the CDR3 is TGTGCCAGCAAAGGAGTAACTGGGGCCAACGTCCTGACTTTC. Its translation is CASKGVTGANVLTF.

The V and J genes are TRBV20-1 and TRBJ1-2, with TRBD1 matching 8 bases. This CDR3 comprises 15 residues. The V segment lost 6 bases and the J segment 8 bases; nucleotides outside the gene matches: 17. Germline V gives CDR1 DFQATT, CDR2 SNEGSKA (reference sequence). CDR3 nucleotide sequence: TGCAGTGCGAGAAAGCCCGGGACAGGCTTGTCGGGCTACACCTTC. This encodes CSARKPGTGLSGYTF.

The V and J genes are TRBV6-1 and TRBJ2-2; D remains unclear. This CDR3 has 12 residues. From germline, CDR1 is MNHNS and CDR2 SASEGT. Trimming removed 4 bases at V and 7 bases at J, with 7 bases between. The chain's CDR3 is CASSGGGGELFF. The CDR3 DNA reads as TGTGCCAGCAGTGGAGGCGGCGGGGAGCTGTTTTTT.